The rows below give T cell receptor beta chains drawn from one sample of a study of blood T cell repertoires in COVID-19. Some clones are missing from TCRdb's copy, which holds only in-frame ones; the method was immunoSEQ multiplex PCR. The sample has tens of thousands of clones, around 96% seen once. Sequencing was done on a sample of peripheral blood. The receptors derive from a human donor with active COVID-19. The donor label of this sample is uncertain. The CDR3 runs from the conserved cysteine through the conserved F or W. The D gene is left open where the match is weak. Only part of the rows carry a size: once, few, many, or a class if the clone is expanded.

clone_size	v_call	d_call	j_call	cdr3_length	cdr3_aa	cdr3_nt
-	TRBV5-1	-	TRBJ2-2	13	CASTVSGTGELFF	TGCGCCAGCACCGTCAGCGGCACCGGGGAGCTGTTTTTT
-	TRBV12-5	-	TRBJ1-3	16	CASGAEQGFSGNTIYF	TGTGCTAGTGGGGCGGAACAGGGATTCTCTGGAAACACCATATATTTT
-	TRBV2	-	TRBJ1-2	14	CASSDARVNYGYTF	TGTGCCAGCAGTGACGCCAGGGTCAACTATGGCTACACCTTC
once	TRBV18	-	TRBJ1-1	17	CASSVKGVGPSNTEAFF	TGTGCCAGCTCAGTAAAGGGAGTTGGCCCTTCGAACACTGAAGCTTTCTTT
-	TRBV9	-	TRBJ2-5	13	CASSVTGQETQYF	TGTGCCAGCAGCGTCACAGGGCAAGAGACCCAGTACTTC
-	TRBV3-1/TRBV3-2	-	TRBJ2-5	16	CASSQDRVASPETQYF	TGTGCCAGCAGCCAAGATAGAGTGGCTAGCCCAGAGACCCAGTACTTC
-	TRBV18	TRBD1	TRBJ1-1	15	CASSPLGRGDTEAFF	TGTGCCAGCTCACCACTTGGCAGGGGGGACACTGAAGCTTTCTTT
-	TRBV19	TRBD2	TRBJ2-1	17	CASSSGLAGVGHHEQFF	TGTGCCAGTAGTTCCGGACTAGCGGGAGTGGGTCATCATGAGCAGTTCTTC
-	TRBV6-2/TRBV6-3	TRBD2	TRBJ2-2	18	CASSRKVASGRGTGELFF	TGTGCCAGCAGCCGAAAGGTCGCTAGCGGGAGGGGAACCGGGGAGCTGTTTTTT
-	TRBV3-1/TRBV3-2	-	TRBJ2-6	17	CASSQFTGEAGANVLTF	TGTGCCAGCAGCCAGTTCACAGGAGAGGCTGGGGCCAACGTCCTGACTTTC
-	TRBV7-9	-	TRBJ2-7	17	CASSFPGSQKTSYEQYF	TGTGCCAGCAGCTTTCCGGGGTCACAAAAGACCTCCTACGAGCAGTACTTC
-	TRBV15	-	TRBJ1-1	17	CATSRRKDSDMNTEAFF	TGTGCCACCAGCAGACGGAAGGACAGCGACATGAACACTGAAGCTTTCTTT
once	TRBV3-1/TRBV3-2	-	TRBJ1-3	15	CASSQAAGIGNTIYF	TGTGCCAGCAGCCAAGCTGCGGGAATTGGAAACACCATATATTTT